A selection of T cell receptor beta chains follows, all from one sample in a study of T cell changes during pregnancy in multiple sclerosis. This table comes from immunoSEQ multiplex PCR, and its TCRdb copy is limited to in-frame clones, with some not included. The sample gives 20,000 to 25,000 clones, 70% to 90% of which show up once; roughly 8% is in the top ten. The specimen comprised CD8+ T cells from peripheral blood mononuclear cells, sampled in the first trimester of pregnancy. The receptors were gathered from a female donor in good health, enrolled as a control in a pregnancy study. Each CDR3 is given without its conserved first and last residue.

CDR3 protein: ASIVRGTGVGKLF
V gene: TRBV28

CDR3 protein: ASSRGRSGTEAF
V gene: TRBV28

CDR3 protein: ASSLYGGNEKLF
V gene: TRBV9

CDR3 protein: ASSSDSPMNTEAF
V gene: TRBV11-1

CDR3 protein: ASSRGTDTQY
V gene: TRBV5-6

CDR3 protein: ASSSSGSYEQY
V gene: TRBV7-9

CDR3 protein: ASSQDQGSGNTIY
V gene: TRBV4-3

CDR3 protein: ASSVEGVAGELF
V gene: TRBV9

CDR3 protein: ASSYDTGQNTEAF
V gene: TRBV6-5

CDR3 protein: ASSPLGGGSV
V gene: TRBV18

CDR3 protein: ASSLGSAYEQY
V gene: TRBV5-4

CDR3 protein: ATSRDSSSEAF
V gene: TRBV15